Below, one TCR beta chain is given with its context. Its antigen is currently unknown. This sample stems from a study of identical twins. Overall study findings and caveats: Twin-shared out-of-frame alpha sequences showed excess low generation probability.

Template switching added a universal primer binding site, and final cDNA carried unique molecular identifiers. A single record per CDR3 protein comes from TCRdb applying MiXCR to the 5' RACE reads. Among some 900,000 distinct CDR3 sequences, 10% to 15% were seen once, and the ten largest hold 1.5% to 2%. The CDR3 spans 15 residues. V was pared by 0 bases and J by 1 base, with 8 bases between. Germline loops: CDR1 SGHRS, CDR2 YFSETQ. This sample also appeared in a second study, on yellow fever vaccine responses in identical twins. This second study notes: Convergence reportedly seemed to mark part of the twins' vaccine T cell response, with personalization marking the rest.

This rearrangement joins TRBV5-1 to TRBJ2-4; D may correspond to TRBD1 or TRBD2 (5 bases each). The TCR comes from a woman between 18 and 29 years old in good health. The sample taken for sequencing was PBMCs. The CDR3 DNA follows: TGCGCCAGCAGCTTGGGGGGGACGGCCAAAAACATTCAGTACTTC. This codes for CASSLGGTAKNIQYF.